A selection of T cell receptor beta chains follows, all from one sample in a study of Graves' ophthalmopathy and Graves' hyperthyroidism. MiXCR, applied by TCRdb to the multiplex PCR reads, yields one record per CDR3 protein. Of about 340,000 distinct CDR3 sequences in the sample, 17% were seen once. Sequencing was done on a sample of peripheral blood. The origin of the receptors is an adult man with Graves' ophthalmopathy. Each CDR3 is given with its conserved first and last residue. A D gene is named only where the DNA matches it firmly. Size tells how often a clone was seen (once, few, many) or the class of an expanded clone, and some rows leave it out.

d_call | j_call | clone_size | v_call | cdr3_nt | cdr3_aa
NA | TRBJ1-5 | many | TRBV6-2/TRBV6-3 | TGTGCCAGCAGTCAAACAGGGTTCGGCAATCAGCCCCAGCATTTT | CASSQTGFGNQPQHF
NA | TRBJ1-1 | many | TRBV19 | TGTGCCAGTAGCAGGACAGTCACTGAAGCTTTCTTT | CASSRTVTEAFF
NA | TRBJ2-7 | many | TRBV20-1 | TGCAGTGCTAGAGATCGCGGGGCGATTCTCCACTTC | CSARDRGAILHF
NA | TRBJ2-2 | many | TRBV28 | TGTGCCAGCAGTAAACTAAGGGGGATCGGAGGGGCCGGGGAGCTGTTTTTT | CASSKLRGIGGAGELFF
TRBD1 | TRBJ1-2 | NA | TRBV20-1 | TGCAGTGCTAGAACCGGGACAGGCTATGGCTACACCTTC | CSARTGTGYGYTF
NA | TRBJ2-7 | many | TRBV7-8 | TGTGCCAGCAGCCCACACTCCTACGAGCAGTACTTC | CASSPHSYEQYF
NA | TRBJ2-4 | many | TRBV11-2 | TGTGCCAGCAGTTCCCGTATAGCCAAAAACATTCAGTACTTC | CASSSRIAKNIQYF
NA | TRBJ1-1 | NA | TRBV12-3/TRBV12-4 | TGTGCCAGCAGCCACAGGGACCTAAACACTGAAGCTTTCTTT | CASSHRDLNTEAFF
NA | TRBJ2-7 | many | TRBV20-1 | TGCAGTGCTAGAGAGAGGGTTTCCTACGAGCAGTACTTC | CSARERVSYEQYF
NA | TRBJ2-7 | many | TRBV20-1 | TGCAGTGCAAGTGACAGGACCCTCTCCTACGAGCAGTACTTC | CSASDRTLSYEQYF
TRBD1 | TRBJ1-5 | many | TRBV12-3/TRBV12-4 | TGTGCCAGCAGTGTGGGACAGGGGAATCAGCCCCAGCATTTT | CASSVGQGNQPQHF
NA | TRBJ1-2 | many | TRBV11-1 | TGTGCCAGCAGCTTAGGGCACAACCTCGGCTATGGCTACACCTTC | CASSLGHNLGYGYTF
NA | TRBJ1-3 | many | TRBV27 | TGTGCCAGCAGGCAAACAGGGCGGCCGGGAAACACCATATATTTT | CASRQTGRPGNTIYF
TRBD2 | TRBJ2-5 | NA | TRBV29-1 | TGCAGCGTTGAAGCTGGGAGGGTTGGGGAGACCCAGTACTTC | CSVEAGRVGETQYF
TRBD1 | TRBJ1-2 | many | TRBV7-2 | TGTGCCAGCAGCTTAGCGCCCGACAGGGGTGAGGGCTACACCTTC | CASSLAPDRGEGYTF
NA | TRBJ1-2 | many | TRBV12-3/TRBV12-4 | TGTGCCAGCACCCCGCGAGGCCAAACTTCTAACTATGGCTACACCTTC | CASTPRGQTSNYGYTF
NA | TRBJ1-3 | many | TRBV20-1 | TGCAGTGCTAGAGATCCACTCTCTGGAAACACCATATATTTT | CSARDPLSGNTIYF
NA | TRBJ2-2 | NA | TRBV11-3 | TGTGCCAGCAGCTACAGGGACCGGCCCGGGGAGCTGTTTTTT | CASSYRDRPGELFF
NA | TRBJ2-2 | many | TRBV12-3/TRBV12-4 | TGTGCCAGCAGGCCGTCCGGGGGGCGAGACACCGGGGAGCTGTTTTTT | CASRPSGGRDTGELFF
NA | TRBJ1-2 | many | TRBV20-1 | TGCAGTGCCAGATTTCCGGGGCGTGGCTACACCTTC | CSARFPGRGYTF
TRBD1 | TRBJ1-2 | many | TRBV28 | TGTGCCAGCACCTCGACAGGGTATGGCTACACCTTC | CASTSTGYGYTF
NA | TRBJ1-5 | many | TRBV19 | TGTGCCAGTAGTATCTTTCAGGGAGGCCAGCCCCAGCATTTT | CASSIFQGGQPQHF
TRBD2 | TRBJ2-7 | once | TRBV6-1 | TGTGCCAGCAGTGAATCCCTAGCGGGAGTCACCTACGAGCAGTACTTC | CASSESLAGVTYEQYF
TRBD1 | TRBJ1-1 | many | TRBV30 | TGTGCCTGGAGTGGGGGGACAGCGAACACTGAAGCTTTCTTT | CAWSGGTANTEAFF
NA | TRBJ2-7 | many | TRBV30 | TGTGCCTGGAGTAAGTTGAGGGGGTCCTACGAGCAGTACTTC | CAWSKLRGSYEQYF
NA | TRBJ2-7 | many | TRBV2 | TGTGCCAGCACCTCGGAGGACTTCTCCTACGAGCAGTACTTC | CASTSEDFSYEQYF
NA | TRBJ1-1 | many | TRBV5-1 | TGCGCCAGCACCAGTGTCGGCGGACAAGCTTTCTTT | CASTSVGGQAFF
NA | TRBJ1-3 | many | TRBV11-1 | TGTGCCAGCAGCTCAACATTCCGGGACACGATCTCTGGAAACACCATATATTTT | CASSSTFRDTISGNTIYF
NA | TRBJ2-7 | many | TRBV12-3/TRBV12-4 | TGTGCCAGCAGTTTAAGAGCCGGGGGCCGCGACGAGCAGTACTTC | CASSLRAGGRDEQYF
NA | TRBJ1-6 | many | TRBV30 | TGTGCCTGGGGGGTAAGAGGGCGCGGTAATTCACCCCTCCACTTT | CAWGVRGRGNSPLHF